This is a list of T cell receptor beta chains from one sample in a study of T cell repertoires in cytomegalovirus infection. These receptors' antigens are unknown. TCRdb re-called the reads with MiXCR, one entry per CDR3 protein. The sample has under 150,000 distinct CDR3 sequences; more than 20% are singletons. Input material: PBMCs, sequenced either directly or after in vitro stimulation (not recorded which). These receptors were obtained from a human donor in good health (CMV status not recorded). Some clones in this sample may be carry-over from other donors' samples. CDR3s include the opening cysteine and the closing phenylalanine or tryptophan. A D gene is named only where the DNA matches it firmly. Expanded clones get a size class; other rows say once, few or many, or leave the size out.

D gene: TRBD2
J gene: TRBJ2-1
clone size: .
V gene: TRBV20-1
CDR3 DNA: TGCAGTGCCACAGAGCTAGCGGGATACAATGAGCAGTTCTTC
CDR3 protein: CSATELAGYNEQFF

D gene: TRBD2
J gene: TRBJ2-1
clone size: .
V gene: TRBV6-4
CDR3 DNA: TGTGCCAGCAGTGCCGAAACTAGCGTCAATGAGCAGTTCTTC
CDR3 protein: CASSAETSVNEQFF

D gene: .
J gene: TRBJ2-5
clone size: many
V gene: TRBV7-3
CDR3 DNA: TGTGCCAGCAGCTTAGCACACCTCCAAGAGACCCAGTACTTC
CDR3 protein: CASSLAHLQETQYF

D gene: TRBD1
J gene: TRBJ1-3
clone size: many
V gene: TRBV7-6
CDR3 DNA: TGTGCCAGCAGCCGAGGCATTACAGGGGCCGGAACTAGCTCTGGAAACACCATATATTTT
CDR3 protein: CASSRGITGAGTSSGNTIYF

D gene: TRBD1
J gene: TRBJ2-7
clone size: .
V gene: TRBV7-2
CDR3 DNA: TGTGCCAGCAGCTTGGGGACAGGGTCTCCCTACGAGCAGTACTTC
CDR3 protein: CASSLGTGSPYEQYF

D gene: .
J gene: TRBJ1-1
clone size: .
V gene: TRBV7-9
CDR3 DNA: TGTGCCAGCGCCTCTGGAGTAGGAGGTTGGAAGACTGAAGCTTTCTTT
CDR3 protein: CASASGVGGWKTEAFF

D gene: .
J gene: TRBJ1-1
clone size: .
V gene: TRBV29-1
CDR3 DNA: TGCAGCGTCAAGACGGGGAACACTGAAGCTTTCTTT
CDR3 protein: CSVKTGNTEAFF

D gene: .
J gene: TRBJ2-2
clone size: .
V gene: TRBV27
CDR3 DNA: TGTGCCAGCAGCAGATGGGGAAGGGGAACCGGGGAGCTGTTTTTT
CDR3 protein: CASSRWGRGTGELFF

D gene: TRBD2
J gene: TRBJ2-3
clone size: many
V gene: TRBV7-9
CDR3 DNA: TGTGCCAGCAGCTCGCTAGCGGGAGGGCGCACAGATACGCAGTATTTT
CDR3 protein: CASSSLAGGRTDTQYF

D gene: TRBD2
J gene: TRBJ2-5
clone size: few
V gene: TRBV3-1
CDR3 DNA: TGTGCCAGCAGCCAAGATATGACTAGCAAGACCGAGACCCAGTACTTC
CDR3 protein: CASSQDMTSKTETQYF

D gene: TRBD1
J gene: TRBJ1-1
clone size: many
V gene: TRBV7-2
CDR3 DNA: TGTGCCAGCAGCCAAACAGGGGGTCAGGTTGAAGCTTTCTTT
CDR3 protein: CASSQTGGQVEAFF

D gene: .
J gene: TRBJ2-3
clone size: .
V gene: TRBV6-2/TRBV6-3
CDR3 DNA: TGTGCCAGCCAGACCGCAGATACGCAGTATTTT
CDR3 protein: CASQTADTQYF

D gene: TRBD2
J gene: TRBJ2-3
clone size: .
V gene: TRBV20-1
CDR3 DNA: TGCAGTGCTGGCGGGAGGAGAAGGGTCGATACGCAGTATTTT
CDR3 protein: CSAGGRRRVDTQYF

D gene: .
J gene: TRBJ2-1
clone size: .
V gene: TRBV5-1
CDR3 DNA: TGCGCCAGCAGCTTGGATCTAGGGGTGGCGGGAAATGAGCAGTTCTTC
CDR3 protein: CASSLDLGVAGNEQFF

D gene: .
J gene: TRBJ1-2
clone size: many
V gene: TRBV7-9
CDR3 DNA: TGTGCCAGCAGCTTAGGGCACAGGGAACCGCTCTATGGCTACACCTTC
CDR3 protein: CASSLGHREPLYGYTF

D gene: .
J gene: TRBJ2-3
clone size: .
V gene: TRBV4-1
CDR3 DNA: TGCGCCAGCAGCCCCCTCGGGGGTAAGGATACGCAGTATTTT
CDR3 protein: CASSPLGGKDTQYF

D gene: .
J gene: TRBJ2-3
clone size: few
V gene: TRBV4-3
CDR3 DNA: TGCGCCAGCAGCCAAGATCTAGTTTCCACAGATACGCAGTATTTT
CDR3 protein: CASSQDLVSTDTQYF